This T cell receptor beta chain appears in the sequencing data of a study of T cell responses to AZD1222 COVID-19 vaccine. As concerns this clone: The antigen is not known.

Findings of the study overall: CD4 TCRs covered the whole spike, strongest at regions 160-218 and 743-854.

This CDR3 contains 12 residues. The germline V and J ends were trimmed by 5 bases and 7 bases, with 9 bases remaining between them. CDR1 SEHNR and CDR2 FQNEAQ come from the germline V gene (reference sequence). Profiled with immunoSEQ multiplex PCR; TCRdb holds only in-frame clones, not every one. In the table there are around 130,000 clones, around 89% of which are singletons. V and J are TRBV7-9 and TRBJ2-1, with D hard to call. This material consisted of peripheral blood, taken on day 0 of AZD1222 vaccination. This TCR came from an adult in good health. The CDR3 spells CASSPRINEQFF. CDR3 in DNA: TGTGCCAGCAGCCCAAGAATAAATGAGCAGTTCTTC.